This T cell receptor (beta chain) comes out of a study of shared clonotypes between healthy human individuals. Study in general: Three CD4 naive, three CD4 memory, two CD8 naive and one CD8 memory plate were used per donor.

The length of the CDR3 is 15 residues. From germline, CDR1 is SEHNR and CDR2 FQNEAQ (reference sequence). Trimming took 4 bases from V and 4 from J, leaving 14 bases between them. Study outcomes and limitations: Clonotypes that were shared across a few donors made up roughly 5.2% of naive CD4 clonotypes.

On this clone: Its antigen remains unidentified.

Sorted-subset replicate PCRs used about 0.2 ug of genomic DNA. This amount corresponded to tens of thousands of T cell genomes. Clones were sequenced by immunoSEQ multiplex PCR, and TCRdb holds only the in-frame ones, with some missing. The data contain fewer than 2.5 million clones, under 95% of them singletons. The clonotype originates from a man aged 18 to 30 in good health. Some clones in this sample may be carry-over from other donors' samples. Sequencing was carried out using naive CD4+ T cells from PBMCs. Subset reported: CD45RA+ positively selected. V usage is TRBV7-9 and J usage is TRBJ1-3; D might be TRBD1 (6 bases). In nucleotides, the CDR3 is TGTGCCAGCAGCTCCTGGGACACTCGGGGAAACACCATATATTTT. Translated: CASSSWDTRGNTIYF.